A single sample is the source of the 22 T cell receptor beta chains below, sequenced in a study of blood T cell repertoires in COVID-19. Only in-frame clones appear in the TCRdb table, and some are missing; sequencing was by immunoSEQ multiplex PCR. The sample has some 110,000 clones, 82% seen once. The sample comprised peripheral blood. These receptors all come from a man in his 70s with acute or convalescent COVID-19.

The count of this clone is one. V and J are TRBV28 and TRBJ1-5; D perhaps matches TRBD1 (6 bases). This CDR3 has 14 amino acids. Germline-derived CDR1 and CDR2 are MDHEN and SYDVKM. V was shortened by 5 bases and J by 6 bases, with 14 bases between the two germline ends. The CDR3 is CASSPPGTLQPQHF. The CDR3 DNA reads as TGTGCCAGCAGTCCCCCCGGGACACTTCAGCCCCAGCATTTT.

The chain links TRBV2 to TRBJ2-5; 9 nucleotides line up with TRBD1. Germline V gene lookup returns CDR1 SNHLY and CDR2 FYNNEI. The CDR3 covers 14 residues. Trimming took 7 bases from V and 5 from J; bases not matched to a gene: 8. CDR3 sequence (DNA): TGTGCCAGCAAGCCGGACAGGGGAGTTGAGACCCAGTACTTC. Translation gives CASKPDRGVETQYF. The full variable domain, rest sourced from reference TRBV2 and TRBJ2-5, is EPEVTQTPSHQVTQMGQEVILRCVPISNHLYFYWYRQILGQKVEFLVSFYNNEISEKSEIFDDQFSVERPDGSNFTLKIRSTKLEDSAMYFCASKPDRGVETQYFGPGTRLLVL.

The rearrangement uses TRBV19 and TRBJ1-5; D may be TRBD1 (5 bases). V was pared by 2 bases and J by 0 bases, with 17 bases between. CDR1 is LNHDA, CDR2 SQIVND, per germline (reference sequence). This CDR3 has 18 residues. Here the CDR3 reads CASSISGSGGNSNQPQHF. Written as DNA, the CDR3 is TGTGCCAGTAGTATATCGGGTTCGGGGGGGAATAGCAATCAGCCCCAGCATTTT.

The chain employs TRBV18 and TRBJ1-2; tentatively, D is TRBD1 (5 bases). With 6 bases removed from V and 1 base from J, the gap between germline ends came to 15 bases. Germline CDR1 reads KGHSH; CDR2 reads LQKENI. The CDR3 sequence is 15 residues long. In DNA, the CDR3 is TGTGCCAGCTCGCCTATTATGACAGATAACTATGGCTACACCTTC. As protein: CASSPIMTDNYGYTF.

The chain carries TRBV24-1 and TRBJ2-1; TRBD1 matches at 7 bases. Trimming took 2 bases from V and 16 from J; bases not matched to a gene: 16. This CDR3 has 15 amino acids. Germline CDR1 is KGHDR and CDR2 is SFDVKD. CDR3 bases: TGTGCCACCAGTGATTCACTAATGACAGGGTCGGGTTTTTTCTTC. Protein sequence: CATSDSLMTGSGFFF.

The chain couples TRBV2 to TRBJ2-3, with D possibly matching TRBD2 (8 bases). CDR3 length: 16 amino acids. Germline lookup yields CDR1 SNHLY and CDR2 FYNNEI. V dropped 6 bases and J dropped 0 bases, with 16 bases sitting between them. CDR3 in amino acids: CASRVRGGQSTDTQYF. The CDR3 DNA reads TGTGCCAGCAGGGTTCGGGGGGGACAGAGCACAGATACGCAGTATTTT.

The chain uses TRBV5-1 and TRBJ1-1; perhaps TRBD1 as D (5 bases). The ends were cut back, 0 bases at V and 5 bases at J, with 11 bases in the middle. Germline values: CDR1 SGHRS, CDR2 YFSETQ. The CDR3 spans 14 residues. Here the CDR3 reads CASSLVGGRTEAFF. In DNA form, the CDR3 reads TGCGCCAGCAGCTTGGTCGGGGGTAGGACTGAAGCTTTCTTT.

The chain has TRBV9 and TRBJ2-7, with 8 bases matching TRBD1. The CDR3 covers 14 residues. The J segment lost 5 bases and the V segment lost 3 bases, leaving 7 bases of the junction unmatched. In germline, CDR1 is SGDLS, CDR2 YYNGEE. This chain's CDR3 is CASSARQGLDEQYF. The CDR3 coding sequence is TGTGCCAGCAGCGCCCGACAGGGGCTCGACGAGCAGTACTTC.

V gene TRBV6-1 combines with J gene TRBJ1-5; possible D gene TRBD1, 6 bases. The V gene's germline CDR1 is MNHNS and CDR2 SASEGT. This CDR3 is 15 amino acids long. Trimming cost V 1 base and J 3 bases, with 10 bases left between them. CDR3: CASSEEQGYNQPQHF. DNA of the CDR3: TGTGCCAGCAGTGAAGAACAGGGCTACAATCAGCCCCAGCATTTT.

The chain has TRBV5-1 and TRBJ1-2; 8 bases fit TRBD1. This CDR3 spans 13 amino acids. In germline, CDR1 is SGHRS, CDR2 YFSETQ. Germline trimming cut 4 bases from V and 5 bases from J; bases unmatched to any gene: 4. The CDR3 sequence is CASSRTGSYGYTF. The CDR3 DNA follows: TGCGCCAGCAGCCGGACAGGGTCTTATGGCTACACCTTC.

The CDR3 DNA reads as TGTGCCAGCAGCCCGGGACTAGCGGGCCCCTCCTCATCCGGGGAGCTGTTTTTT. Translating it yields CASSPGLAGPSSSGELFF. The chain has TRBV9 and TRBJ2-2, with TRBD2 matching over 12 bases. The CDR3 has 18 residues. Germline trimming cut 4 bases from V and 6 bases from J; bases unmatched to any gene: 13. Germline CDR1 and CDR2: SGDLS and YYNGEE.

As for this clone: One junction end disagrees with the germline gene, perhaps due to a read error. The genes are TRBV7-7 and TRBJ2-1; a weak D match, TRBD1 (6 bases). Germline assignment: CDR1 SSHAT and CDR2 FNYEAQ (reference sequence). The CDR3 totals 15 residues. Written as DNA, the CDR3 is TGTGCTAGCACCCCCTATCTACAGGGTAACAATGAGCAGTTCTTC. It is translated as CASTPYLQGNNEQFF.

The rearrangement links TRBV1 to TRBJ2-7; whether TRBD2, the table's D call, matches the DNA was not checked. TRBV1 is a pseudogene segment. This CDR3 region has 15 residues. The CDR3 spells CTSSQEGLAGSEQYF. Here the CDR3 DNA reads TGCACCAGCAGCCAAGAAGGACTAGCGGGAAGCGAGCAGTACTTC.

The chain couples TRBV6-1 to TRBJ1-2; the match to TRBD1 covers 10 bases. V lost 1 base, J lost 5 bases, and 1 base stayed unmatched. The germline V gene encodes CDR1 MNHNS and CDR2 SASEGT. The CDR3 loop spans 14 amino acids. CDR3 sequence reads: CASSEVGQGYGYTF. CDR3 nucleotide sequence: TGTGCCAGCAGTGAAGTGGGACAGGGGTATGGCTACACCTTC.

CDR3 protein: CASSLVSGGDEKLFF. The CDR3 DNA follows: TGTGCCAGCAGCTTAGTTTCAGGGGGCGATGAAAAACTGTTTTTT. The chain uses TRBV7-9 and TRBJ1-4, with TRBD1 matching over 8 bases. The CDR3 runs to 15 residues. Germline V gene data show CDR1 as SEHNR and CDR2 as FQNEAQ (reference sequence). Trimming removed 1 base from V and 6 bases from J; junction bases left unmatched: 4.

The sample holds one count of this clone. The chain is built from TRBV9 and TRBJ2-1; 11 nucleotides line up with TRBD2. CDR3 length: 18 amino acids. Looked up from germline, CDR1 is SGDLS and CDR2 is YYNGEE. After removal of 0 bases from V and 7 bases from J, the junction contained 12 bases not matched to a gene. The CDR3 DNA reads TGTGCCAGCAGCGTAGCTACGTGGGGTAGCGGGGGGGCAAATGAGCAGTTCTTC. Its translation: CASSVATWGSGGANEQFF.

The chain is built from TRBV5-1 and TRBJ2-7; a possible D gene is TRBD2 (6 bases). Germline V gene lookup returns CDR1 SGHRS and CDR2 YFSETQ. Trimming took 4 bases from V and 5 from J, leaving 13 bases between them. This CDR3 spans 13 amino acids. CDR3 in amino acids: CASSLGGGDEQYF. CDR3 DNA: TGCGCCAGCAGCCTGGGAGGAGGAGACGAGCAGTACTTC.

V is TRBV28 and J is TRBJ1-6; 7 positions match TRBD1. Unmatched junction bases numbered 5, after V lost 6 bases and J lost 6 bases. The CDR3 loop spans 14 amino acids. From germline, CDR1 is MDHEN and CDR2 SYDVKM. CDR3 in DNA: TGTGCCAGCAGCTCCGGGACAGTTAATTCACCCCTCCACTTT. It encodes CASSSGTVNSPLHF.

The chain couples TRBV21-1 to TRBJ1-1; TRBD1 was called by the table and not checked on the DNA. TRBV21-1 is flagged as a pseudogene. This CDR3 has 13 amino acids. This CDR3 is CASSKMGNTEAFF. As DNA, the CDR3 is TGTGCCAGCAGCAAAATGGGCAACACTGAAGCTTTCTTT.

The J gene is TRBJ1-1, the V gene TRBV28; D unresolved. The CDR3 length is 14 residues. Per germline, CDR1 MDHEN and CDR2 SYDVKM. V was cut by 6 bases and J by 7 bases, with 18 bases left in between. CDR3 amino acids: CASRLRGLFVEAFF. The CDR3 DNA sequence: TGTGCCAGCAGGTTACGTGGACTATTCGTTGAAGCTTTCTTT.

The gene calls are TRBV14 and TRBJ1-5, with TRBD1 matching over 11 bases. The V segment lost 6 bases and the J segment 1 base; nucleotides outside the gene matches: 14. CDR1 and CDR2 (germline): SGHDN, FVKESK. CDR3 length: 19 amino acids. The CDR3 DNA reads TGTGCCAGCAGTAAAAACAGGGGACAGGGGGAGTACAGCAATCAGCCCCAGCATTTT. Its protein product is CASSKNRGQGEYSNQPQHF.

The chain has TRBV12-3 or TRBV12-4 and TRBJ2-2; D possibly corresponds to TRBD1 (6 bases). Trimming stripped 5 bases from V and 5 bases from J, with 9 bases between. CDR3 length: 13 amino acids. CDR3 in amino acids: CASSNTGTGELFF. In nucleotides, the CDR3 is TGTGCCAGCAGTAATACAGGGACCGGGGAGCTGTTTTTT.